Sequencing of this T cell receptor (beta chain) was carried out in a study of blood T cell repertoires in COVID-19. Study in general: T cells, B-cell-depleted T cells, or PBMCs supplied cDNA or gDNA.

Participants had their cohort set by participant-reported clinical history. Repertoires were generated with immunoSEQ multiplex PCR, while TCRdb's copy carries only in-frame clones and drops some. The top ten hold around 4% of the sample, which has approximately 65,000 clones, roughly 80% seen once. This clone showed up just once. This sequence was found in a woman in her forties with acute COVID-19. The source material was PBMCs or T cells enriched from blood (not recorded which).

CDR3 region: CASSPPGTGVIEAFF. The CDR3 DNA sequence: TGTGCCAGCAGTCCACCAGGGACAGGGGTGATTGAAGCTTTCTTT. This chain links TRBV28 with TRBJ1-1, with 10 positions matching TRBD1. The J segment lost 7 bases and the V segment lost 5 bases, leaving 10 bases of the junction unmatched. Germline loops: CDR1 MDHEN, CDR2 SYDVKM. CDR3 size: 15 residues.